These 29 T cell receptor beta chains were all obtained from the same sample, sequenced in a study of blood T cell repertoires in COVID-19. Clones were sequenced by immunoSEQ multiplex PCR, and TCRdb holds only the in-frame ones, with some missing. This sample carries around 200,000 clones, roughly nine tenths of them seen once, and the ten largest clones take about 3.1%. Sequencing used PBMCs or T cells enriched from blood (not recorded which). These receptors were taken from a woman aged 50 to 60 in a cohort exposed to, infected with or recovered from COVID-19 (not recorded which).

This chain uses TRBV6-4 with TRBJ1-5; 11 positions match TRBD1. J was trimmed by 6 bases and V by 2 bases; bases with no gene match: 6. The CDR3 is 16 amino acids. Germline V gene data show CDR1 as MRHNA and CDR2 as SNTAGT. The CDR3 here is CASSDPDRGLVQPQHF. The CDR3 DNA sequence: TGTGCCAGCAGTGACCCGGACAGGGGGCTGGTTCAGCCCCAGCATTTT.

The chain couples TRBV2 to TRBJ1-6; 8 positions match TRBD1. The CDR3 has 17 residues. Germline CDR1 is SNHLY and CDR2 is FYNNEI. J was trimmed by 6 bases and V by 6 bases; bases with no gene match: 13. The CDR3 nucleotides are TGTGCCAGCAGACCGCCTCGGACAGGGTTTAGTAATTCACCCCTCCACTTT. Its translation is CASRPPRTGFSNSPLHF.

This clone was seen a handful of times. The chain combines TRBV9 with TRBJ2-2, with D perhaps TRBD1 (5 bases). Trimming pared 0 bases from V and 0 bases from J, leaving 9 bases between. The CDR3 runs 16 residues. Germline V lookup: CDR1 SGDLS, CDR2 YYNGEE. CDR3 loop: CASSVAPGSNTGELFF. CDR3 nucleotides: TGTGCCAGCAGCGTAGCTCCAGGGTCGAACACCGGGGAGCTGTTTTTT.

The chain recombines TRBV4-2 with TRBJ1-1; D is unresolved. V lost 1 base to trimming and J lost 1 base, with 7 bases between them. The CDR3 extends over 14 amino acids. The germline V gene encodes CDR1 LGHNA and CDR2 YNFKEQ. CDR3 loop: CASSQGRQNTEAFF. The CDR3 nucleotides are TGTGCCAGCAGCCAAGGCAGGCAGAACACTGAAGCTTTCTTT.

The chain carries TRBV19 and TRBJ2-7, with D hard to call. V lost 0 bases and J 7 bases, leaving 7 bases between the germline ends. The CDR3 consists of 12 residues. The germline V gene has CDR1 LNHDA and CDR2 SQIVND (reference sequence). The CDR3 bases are TGTGCCAGTAGTATAGACGGTATTGAGCAGTACTTC. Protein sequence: CASSIDGIEQYF. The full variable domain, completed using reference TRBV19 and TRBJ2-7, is DGGITQSPKYLFRKEGQNVTLSCEQNLNHDAMYWYRQDPGQGLRLIYYSQIVNDFQKGDIAEGYSVSREKKESFPLTVTSAQKNPTAFYLCASSIDGIEQYFGPGTRLTVT.

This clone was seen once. The CDR3 reads CASRRTSGGLTDTQYF. In DNA, the CDR3 is TGCGCCAGCAGGCGCACTAGCGGGGGGCTGACAGATACGCAGTATTTT. V is TRBV4-3 and J is TRBJ2-3; 12 positions match TRBD2. Losses at the gene ends were 6 bases for V and 3 bases for J; bases not matched to a gene: 7. CDR3 length: 16 amino acids. Germline CDR1 and CDR2: LGHNA and YSLEER.

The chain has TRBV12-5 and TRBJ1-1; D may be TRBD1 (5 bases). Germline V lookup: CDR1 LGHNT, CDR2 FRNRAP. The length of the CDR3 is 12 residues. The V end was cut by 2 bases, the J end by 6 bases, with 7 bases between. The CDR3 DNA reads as TGTGCTAGTGGTTTGCGGGGGTCTGAAGCTTTCTTT. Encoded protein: CASGLRGSEAFF.

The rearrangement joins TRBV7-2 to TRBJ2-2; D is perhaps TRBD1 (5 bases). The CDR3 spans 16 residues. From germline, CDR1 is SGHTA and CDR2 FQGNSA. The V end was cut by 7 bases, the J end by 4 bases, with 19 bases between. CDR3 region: CASNTRRQGSTGELFF. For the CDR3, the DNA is TGTGCCAGCAACACCCGTAGGCAGGGTAGCACCGGGGAGCTGTTTTTT.

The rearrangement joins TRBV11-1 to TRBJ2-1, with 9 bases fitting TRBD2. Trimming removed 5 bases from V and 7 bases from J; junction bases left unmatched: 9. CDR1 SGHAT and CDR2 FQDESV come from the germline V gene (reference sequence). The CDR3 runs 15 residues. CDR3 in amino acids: CASSQRGANINEQFF. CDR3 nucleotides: TGTGCCAGCAGCCAGCGGGGGGCCAACATAAATGAGCAGTTCTTC.

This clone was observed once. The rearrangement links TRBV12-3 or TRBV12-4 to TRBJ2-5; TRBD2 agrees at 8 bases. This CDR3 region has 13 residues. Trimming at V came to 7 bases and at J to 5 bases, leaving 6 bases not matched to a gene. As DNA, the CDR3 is TGTGCCAGCACCCCTCGGGGGGGGGAGACCCAGTACTTC. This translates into CASTPRGGETQYF.

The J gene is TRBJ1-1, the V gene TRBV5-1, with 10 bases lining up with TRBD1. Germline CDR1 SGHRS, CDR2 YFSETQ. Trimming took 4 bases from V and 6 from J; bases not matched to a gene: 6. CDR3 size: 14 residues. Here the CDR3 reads CASSTGTGVPEAFF. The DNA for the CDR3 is TGCGCCAGCAGCACCGGGACAGGGGTCCCTGAAGCTTTCTTT.

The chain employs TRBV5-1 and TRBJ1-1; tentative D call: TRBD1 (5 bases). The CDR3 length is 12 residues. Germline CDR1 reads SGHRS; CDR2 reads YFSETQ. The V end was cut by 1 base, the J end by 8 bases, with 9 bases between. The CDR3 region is CASSLSAGEAFF. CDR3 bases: TGCGCCAGCAGCTTGTCGGCAGGGGAAGCTTTCTTT.

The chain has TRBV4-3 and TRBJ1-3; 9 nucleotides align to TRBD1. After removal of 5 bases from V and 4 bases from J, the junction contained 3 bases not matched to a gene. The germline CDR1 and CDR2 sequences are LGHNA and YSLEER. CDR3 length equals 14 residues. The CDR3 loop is CASSTGQGGNTIYF. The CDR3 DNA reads TGCGCCAGCAGCACCGGACAGGGGGGAAACACCATATATTTT.

Here the CDR3 reads CASSLANSKETQYF. As DNA, the CDR3 is TGTGCCAGCAGCTTGGCGAACAGTAAAGAGACCCAGTACTTC. The chain combines TRBV5-6 with TRBJ2-5; D not certain. Trimming cost V 0 bases and J 3 bases, with 9 bases left between them. Germline CDR1 is SGHDT and CDR2 is YYEEEE. This CDR3 is 14 amino acids long.

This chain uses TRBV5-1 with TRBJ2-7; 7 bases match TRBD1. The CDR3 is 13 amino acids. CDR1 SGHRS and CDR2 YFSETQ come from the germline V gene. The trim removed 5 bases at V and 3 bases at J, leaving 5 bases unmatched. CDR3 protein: CASSGGTDYEQYF. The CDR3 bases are TGCGCCAGCAGTGGTGGGACAGACTACGAGCAGTACTTC.

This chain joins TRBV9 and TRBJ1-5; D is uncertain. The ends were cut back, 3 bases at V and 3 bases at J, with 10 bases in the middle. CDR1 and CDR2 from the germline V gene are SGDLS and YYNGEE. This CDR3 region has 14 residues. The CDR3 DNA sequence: TGTGCCAGCAGCGCCGCGGAAGTCAATCAGCCCCAGCATTTT. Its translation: CASSAAEVNQPQHF.

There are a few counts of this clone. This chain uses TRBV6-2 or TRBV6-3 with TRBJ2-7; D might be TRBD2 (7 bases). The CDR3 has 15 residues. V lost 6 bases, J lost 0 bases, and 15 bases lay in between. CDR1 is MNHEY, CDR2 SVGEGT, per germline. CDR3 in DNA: TGTGCCAGCAGCCTGCTGGGGGGGCCCTCCTACGAGCAGTACTTC. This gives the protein CASSLLGGPSYEQYF.

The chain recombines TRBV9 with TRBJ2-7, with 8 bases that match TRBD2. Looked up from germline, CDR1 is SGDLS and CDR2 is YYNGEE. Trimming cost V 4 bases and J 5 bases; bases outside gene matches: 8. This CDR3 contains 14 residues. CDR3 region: CASSLGGARNEQYF. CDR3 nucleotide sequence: TGTGCCAGCAGCCTCGGGGGGGCCCGGAACGAGCAGTACTTC.

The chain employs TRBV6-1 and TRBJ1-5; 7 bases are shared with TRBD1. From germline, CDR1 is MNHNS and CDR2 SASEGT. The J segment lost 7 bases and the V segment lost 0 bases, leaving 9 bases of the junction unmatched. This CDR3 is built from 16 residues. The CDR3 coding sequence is TGTGCCAGCAGTGAAGCGAACAGGGGAGTAGGGCAGCCCCAGCATTTT. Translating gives CASSEANRGVGQPQHF.

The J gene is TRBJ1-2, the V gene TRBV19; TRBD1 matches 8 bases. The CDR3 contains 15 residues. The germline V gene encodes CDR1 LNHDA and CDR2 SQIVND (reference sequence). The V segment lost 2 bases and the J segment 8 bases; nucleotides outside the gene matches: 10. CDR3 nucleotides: TGTGCCAGTAGTATACTACAGGGGGTCTCTATCGGCTACACCTTC. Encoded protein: CASSILQGVSIGYTF.

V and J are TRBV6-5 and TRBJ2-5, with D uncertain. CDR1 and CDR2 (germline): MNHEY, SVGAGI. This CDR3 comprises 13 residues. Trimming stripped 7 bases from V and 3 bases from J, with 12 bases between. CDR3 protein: CASTRLPEETQYF. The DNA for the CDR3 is TGTGCCAGCACCCGACTCCCAGAAGAGACCCAGTACTTC.

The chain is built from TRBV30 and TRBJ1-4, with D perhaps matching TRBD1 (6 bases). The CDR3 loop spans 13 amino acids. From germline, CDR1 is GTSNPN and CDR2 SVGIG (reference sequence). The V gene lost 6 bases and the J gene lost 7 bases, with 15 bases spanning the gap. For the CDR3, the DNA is TGTGCCTGTAGTTTGGGGGCAGGTGAAAAACTGTTTTTT. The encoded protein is CACSLGAGEKLFF.

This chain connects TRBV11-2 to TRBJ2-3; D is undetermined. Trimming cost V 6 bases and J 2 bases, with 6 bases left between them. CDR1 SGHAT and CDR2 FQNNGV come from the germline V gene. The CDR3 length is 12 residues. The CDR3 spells CASSPPTDTQYF. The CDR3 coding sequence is TGTGCCAGCAGTCCTCCCACAGATACGCAGTATTTT.

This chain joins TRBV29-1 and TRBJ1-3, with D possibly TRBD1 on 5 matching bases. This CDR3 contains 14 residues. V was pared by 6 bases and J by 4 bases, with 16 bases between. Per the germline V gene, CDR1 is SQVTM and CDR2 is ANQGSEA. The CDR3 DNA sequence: TGCAGCGTCCAAGGGACTTCCGTGGGAAACACCATATATTTT. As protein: CSVQGTSVGNTIYF.

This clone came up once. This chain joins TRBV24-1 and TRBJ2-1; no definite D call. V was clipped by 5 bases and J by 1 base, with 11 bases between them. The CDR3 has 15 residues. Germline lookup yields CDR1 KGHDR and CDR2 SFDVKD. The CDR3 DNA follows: TGTGCCACCAGTGGAACCATAGATTCCTACAATGAGCAGTTCTTC. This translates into CATSGTIDSYNEQFF.

CDR3 region: CASSLAFDKGLSSPLHF. The CDR3 DNA follows: TGTGCCAGCAGCTTGGCATTTGATAAGGGGCTGAGTTCACCCCTCCACTTT. This chain links TRBV5-5 with TRBJ1-6; D possibly corresponds to TRBD1 (5 bases). CDR1 SGHKS and CDR2 YYEKEE come from the germline V gene (reference sequence). The ends were cut back, 0 bases at V and 9 bases at J, with 19 bases in the middle. There are 17 residues in the CDR3.

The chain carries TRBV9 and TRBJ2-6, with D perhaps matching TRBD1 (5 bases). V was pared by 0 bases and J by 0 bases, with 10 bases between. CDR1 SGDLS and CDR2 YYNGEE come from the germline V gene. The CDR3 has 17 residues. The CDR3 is CASSVEPGPSGANVLTF. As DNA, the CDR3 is TGTGCCAGCAGCGTAGAGCCAGGGCCCTCTGGGGCCAACGTCCTGACTTTC.

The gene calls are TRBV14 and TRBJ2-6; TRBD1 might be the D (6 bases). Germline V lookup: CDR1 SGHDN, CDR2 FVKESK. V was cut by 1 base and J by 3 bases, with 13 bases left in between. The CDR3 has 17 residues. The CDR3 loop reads CASSQAPGVDGANVLTF. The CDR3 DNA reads TGTGCCAGCAGCCAAGCTCCAGGGGTGGATGGGGCCAACGTCCTGACTTTC.

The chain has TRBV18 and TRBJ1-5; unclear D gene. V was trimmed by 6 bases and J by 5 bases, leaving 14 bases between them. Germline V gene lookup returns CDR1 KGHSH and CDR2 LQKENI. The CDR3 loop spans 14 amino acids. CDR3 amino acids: CASSPGPRHQPQHF. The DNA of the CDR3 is TGTGCCAGCTCCCCGGGTCCCCGTCATCAGCCCCAGCATTTT. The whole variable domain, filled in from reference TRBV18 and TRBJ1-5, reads NAGVMQNPRHLVRRRGQEARLRCSPMKGHSHVYWYRQLPEEGLKFMVYLQKENIIDESGMPKERFSAEFPKEGPSILRIQQVVRGDSAAYFCASSPGPRHQPQHFGDGTRLSIL.